A single sample is the source of the 31 T cell receptor beta chains below, sequenced in a study of control samples from healthy donors and cancer patients (dated by TCRdb to about 2020). Receptor libraries were prepared by the immunoSEQ multiplex PCR assay. The table comes from immuneACCESS by way of TCRdb, which keeps in-frame sequences with V and J called. Part of the clones is missing from these tables; in studies checked, under half for an unresolved V gene and the rest for unknown reasons. The sample yields roughly 450,000 clones; around 90% were counted once. Together, the top ten hold around 6.4% of the sample. The specimen was PBMCs. These receptors came from a man in his forties with head and neck cancer.

The chain combines TRBV10-3 with TRBJ1-6, with 7 bases aligning to TRBD1. The CDR3 length is 14 residues. Trimming removed 6 bases from V and 10 bases from J; junction bases left unmatched: 9. The germline V gene encodes CDR1 ENHRY and CDR2 SYGVKD. The CDR3 DNA is TGTGCCATCAGCGGGACAGCGACTCGATCACCCCTCCACTTT. It encodes CAISGTATRSPLHF.

This chain joins TRBV11-1 and TRBJ1-1; TRBD1 aligns across 11 bases. The germline V gene has CDR1 SGHAT and CDR2 FQDESV (reference sequence). The CDR3 is made up of 15 amino acids. The trim removed 5 bases at V and 2 bases at J, leaving 4 bases unmatched. CDR3 coding DNA: TGTGCCAGCAGCCGTGGGACAGGGGGAAACACTGAAGCTTTCTTT. This codes for CASSRGTGGNTEAFF.

This chain joins TRBV11-2 and TRBJ2-7, with 11 bases fitting TRBD1. The germline gives CDR1 SGHAT, CDR2 FQNNGV. The CDR3 extends over 15 amino acids. The trim removed 2 bases at V and 2 bases at J, leaving 2 bases unmatched. The CDR3 bases are TGTGCCAGCAGCTTAATGGGACAGGGGGCCTACGAGCAGTACTTC. Protein: CASSLMGQGAYEQYF.

The rearrangement links TRBV20-1 to TRBJ2-2; D not resolved. The germline V and J ends were trimmed by 3 bases and 0 bases, with 8 bases remaining between them. Germline-derived CDR1 and CDR2 are DFQATT and SNEGSKA (reference sequence). The CDR3 has 14 residues. CDR3 region: CSASTTANTGELFF. The CDR3, as DNA: TGCAGTGCTAGTACAACAGCGAACACCGGGGAGCTGTTTTTT.

V usage is TRBV11-2 and J usage is TRBJ1-1; no firm D call. The V and J ends lost 1 base and 0 bases respectively, with 18 bases between them. The CDR3 totals 18 residues. From germline, CDR1 is SGHAT and CDR2 FQNNGV. The CDR3 is CASSLVYYRFEMNTEAFF. In nucleotides, the CDR3 is TGTGCCAGCAGCTTAGTTTATTATAGGTTTGAGATGAACACTGAAGCTTTCTTT.

This sequence joins TRBV20-1 and TRBJ2-3; 7 bases map to TRBD2. The V gene end was trimmed by 3 bases and the J gene end by 1 base; junction bases not matched to a gene: 4. CDR3 length: 14 residues. The germline V gene encodes CDR1 DFQATT and CDR2 SNEGSKA (reference sequence). The DNA for the CDR3 is TGCAGTGCTAGTGAGGGGAGGGGCACAGATACGCAGTATTTT. The encoded protein is CSASEGRGTDTQYF.

The V call is TRBV19, the J call TRBJ1-3; D gene uncertain. V was pared by 4 bases and J by 2 bases, with 9 bases between. There are 14 residues in the CDR3. Germline V gene sequence: CDR1 LNHDA, CDR2 SQIVND (reference sequence). The CDR3 region is CASSTPGPGNTIYF. Here the CDR3 DNA reads TGTGCCAGTAGTACCCCGGGTCCTGGAAACACCATATATTTT.

A word on this clone: Other DNA sequences in the same sample also yield this CDR3. This chain links TRBV19 with TRBJ2-5; 8 nucleotides agree with TRBD1. J gave up 4 bases and V 3 bases, and 4 bases lay outside the gene matches. From germline, CDR1 is LNHDA and CDR2 SQIVND (reference sequence). The CDR3 covers 14 residues. The CDR3 spells CASSIGTGGETQYF. The CDR3 DNA reads TGTGCCAGTAGTATCGGGACAGGCGGAGAGACCCAGTACTTC.

The chain combines TRBV19 with TRBJ2-7; weak D call: TRBD1 (5 bases). The CDR3 extends over 14 amino acids. V lost 3 bases to trimming and J lost 1 base, with 10 bases between them. Germline V lookup: CDR1 LNHDA, CDR2 SQIVND (reference sequence). CDR3 sequence (DNA): TGTGCCAGTAGTATTTTCGCAGGGTCCTACGAGCAGTACTTC. This gives the protein CASSIFAGSYEQYF.

This chain links TRBV10-3 with TRBJ1-6; 9 bases agree with TRBD1. The CDR3 is 17 amino acids. With 4 bases clipped from V and 1 base from J, the junction kept 5 bases outside the gene matches. Germline-derived CDR1 and CDR2 are ENHRY and SYGVKD. Written as DNA, the CDR3 is TGTGCCATCAGTGCACAGGGGGCTGGGTCCTATAATTCACCCCTCCACTTT. It encodes CAISAQGAGSYNSPLHF.

On this clone itself: An end of the junction does not agree with germline; a read error may underlie this. The gene calls are TRBV7-7 and TRBJ2-5, with D possibly TRBD1 on 6 matching bases. The CDR3 spans 13 residues. Germline assignment: CDR1 SSHAT and CDR2 FNYEAQ (reference sequence). The CDR3 DNA is TGTGCTAGCAGCTCGACAGGTACCGAGACCCAGTACTTC. Residues: CASSSTGTETQYF.

The chain joins TRBV5-6 to TRBJ1-2; D call uncertain. This CDR3 contains 16 residues. CDR1 is SGHDT and CDR2 is YYEEEE in the germline V gene. Deletions cut 4 bases from V and 0 bases from J, with 16 bases between. The CDR3 here is CASSALDGLSNYGYTF. The CDR3, as DNA: TGTGCCAGCAGCGCACTGGACGGATTATCTAACTATGGCTACACCTTC.

J is TRBJ1-1 and V is TRBV2; TRBD1 aligns across 8 bases. Germline lookup yields CDR1 SNHLY and CDR2 FYNNEI. CDR3 length: 11 amino acids. V was pared by 10 bases and J by 8 bases, with 6 bases of the junction left unmatched. CDR3 sequence reads: CATRQGMEAFF. DNA of the CDR3: TGTGCCACCCGACAGGGGATGGAAGCTTTCTTT. The full variable domain, its missing parts supplied by reference TRBV2 and TRBJ1-1, is EPEVTQTPSHQVTQMGQEVILRCVPISNHLYFYWYRQILGQKVEFLVSFYNNEISEKSEIFDDQFSVERPDGSNFTLKIRSTKLEDSAMYFCATRQGMEAFFGQGTRLTVV.

The chain has TRBV30 and TRBJ2-5, with D possibly being TRBD1 (6 bases). CDR3 length equals 13 residues. Germline V gene lookup returns CDR1 GTSNPN and CDR2 SVGIG (reference sequence). Deletions cut 3 bases from V and 7 bases from J, with 15 bases between. CDR3 sequence: CAWSGQGLGTQYF. The CDR3 nucleotides are TGTGCCTGGAGCGGTCAGGGGTTGGGGACCCAGTACTTC.

The chain is built from TRBV19 and TRBJ2-7, with 8 bases aligning to TRBD1. This CDR3 comprises 14 residues. With 5 bases clipped from V and 6 bases from J, the junction kept 9 bases outside the gene matches. The germline V gene has CDR1 LNHDA and CDR2 SQIVND (reference sequence). The CDR3 region has the DNA TGTGCCAGTAGTCCCCGGACAGGGAGCGGCGAGCAGTACTTC. Encoded protein: CASSPRTGSGEQYF. Full variable domain (remainder filled in from reference TRBV19 and TRBJ2-7): DGGITQSPKYLFRKEGQNVTLSCEQNLNHDAMYWYRQDPGQGLRLIYYSQIVNDFQKGDIAEGYSVSREKKESFPLTVTSAQKNPTAFYLCASSPRTGSGEQYFGPGTRLTVT.

This chain links TRBV7-6 with TRBJ2-2; D is undetermined. This CDR3 has 14 residues. The germline V and J ends were trimmed by 3 bases and 5 bases, with 10 bases remaining between them. CDR1 is SGHVS, CDR2 FNYEAQ, per germline. The CDR3: CASSFVGQTGELFF. The CDR3 nucleotides are TGTGCCAGCAGCTTTGTCGGGCAGACCGGGGAGCTGTTTTTT.

The chain uses TRBV19 and TRBJ2-1; D is uncertain. The CDR3 spans 13 residues. V dropped 3 bases and J dropped 6 bases, with 9 bases sitting between them. Germline CDR1 and CDR2: LNHDA and SQIVND (reference sequence). The CDR3 loop reads CASSITMINEQFF. The CDR3 DNA sequence: TGTGCCAGTAGTATTACTATGATCAATGAGCAGTTCTTC.

This clone showed up just a few times. The chain couples TRBV9 to TRBJ2-1; 13 positions match TRBD2. Germline loops: CDR1 SGDLS, CDR2 YYNGEE. This CDR3 region has 17 residues. Trimming at V came to 3 bases and at J to 5 bases, leaving 8 bases not matched to a gene. CDR3 loop: CASSAYSGTSGDNEQFF. CDR3 in DNA: TGTGCCAGCAGCGCGTACTCCGGGACTAGCGGGGACAATGAGCAGTTCTTC.

The DNA for the CDR3 is TGTGCCAGCAGTCGAGGAACAGCCCTTGAAGCTTTCTTT. It specifies CASSRGTALEAFF. V usage is TRBV28 and J usage is TRBJ1-1; no clear D. The CDR3 loop spans 13 amino acids. Trimming cost V 5 bases and J 7 bases, with 14 bases left between them. Germline lookup yields CDR1 MDHEN and CDR2 SYDVKM.

This sequence joins TRBV5-5 and TRBJ1-5; 7 bases map to TRBD1. The trim removed 7 bases at V and 5 bases at J, leaving 6 bases unmatched. Per the germline V gene, CDR1 is SGHKS and CDR2 is YYEKEE (reference sequence). The CDR3 is 13 amino acids. CDR3 in amino acids: CASGQEVYQPQHF. The CDR3 region has the DNA TGTGCCAGCGGACAGGAAGTGTATCAGCCCCAGCATTTT. The variable domain in full, with the rest retrieved from reference TRBV5-5 and TRBJ1-5, is DAGVTQSPTHLIKTRGQQVTLRCSPISGHKSVSWYQQVLGQGPQFIFQYYEKEERGRGNFPDRFSARQFPNYSSELNVNALLLGDSALYLCASGQEVYQPQHFGDGTRLSIL.

This rearrangement joins TRBV6-1 to TRBJ1-2, with D possibly TRBD1 on 6 matching bases. Per the germline V gene, CDR1 is MNHNS and CDR2 is SASEGT. The CDR3 consists of 15 residues. V lost 1 base, J lost 4 bases, and 13 bases lay in between. The CDR3 sequence is CASSEVIGGAYGYTF. The CDR3 DNA sequence: TGTGCCAGCAGTGAAGTGATAGGGGGGGCCTATGGCTACACCTTC.

This chain connects TRBV10-2 to TRBJ1-1; D gene uncertain. The germline V gene encodes CDR1 WSHSY and CDR2 SAAADI. Trimming stripped 2 bases from V and 7 bases from J, with 8 bases between. CDR3 length: 12 residues. The CDR3 coding sequence is TGCGCCAGCAGTGAGGGGATTGGTGAAGCTTTCTTT. This encodes CASSEGIGEAFF.

The J gene is TRBJ2-1, the V gene TRBV5-1, with 7 bases matching TRBD1. Germline V gene lookup returns CDR1 SGHRS and CDR2 YFSETQ. The CDR3 is 13 amino acids. The V and J ends lost 6 bases and 5 bases, in that order; junction bases with no gene match: 5. CDR3 in DNA: TGCGCCAGCACTCAGGGGGACGACAATGAGCAGTTCTTC. Encoded protein: CASTQGDDNEQFF.

The V and J genes are TRBV6-5 and TRBJ2-3, with 11 positions matching TRBD2. The CDR3 spans 15 residues. Germline lookup yields CDR1 MNHEY and CDR2 SVGAGI. V was pared by 5 bases and J by 2 bases, with 3 bases of the junction left unmatched. CDR3 protein: CASSRSGGDTDTQYF. For the CDR3, the DNA is TGTGCCAGCAGTCGTAGCGGGGGGGACACAGATACGCAGTATTTT.

This chain joins TRBV10-2 and TRBJ2-2; no clear D. Germline CDR1 WSHSY, CDR2 SAAADI. Trimming stripped 0 bases from V and 5 bases from J, with 4 bases between. The CDR3 has 13 residues. CDR3 protein: CASSESQTGELFF. The CDR3 bases are TGCGCCAGCAGTGAGTCGCAAACCGGGGAGCTGTTTTTT.

The rearrangement joins TRBV19 to TRBJ1-2; weak D call: TRBD1 (6 bases). The CDR3 runs to 17 residues. Germline CDR1 reads LNHDA; CDR2 reads SQIVND (reference sequence). Deletions cut 3 bases from V and 5 bases from J, with 22 bases between. The CDR3 is CASSINDRDIVWYGYTF. CDR3 coding DNA: TGTGCCAGTAGTATTAACGACCGGGACATTGTTTGGTATGGCTACACCTTC.

CDR3 nucleotides: TGTGCCAGCAGTGAAGCAAGGACAGCCACCTTCCTTTTTTATGGCTACACCTTC. As protein: CASSEARTATFLFYGYTF. This chain joins TRBV6-1 and TRBJ1-2, with D perhaps matching TRBD1 (6 bases). CDR3 length: 18 residues. Germline lookup yields CDR1 MNHNS and CDR2 SASEGT. V lost 0 bases to trimming and J lost 5 bases, with 22 bases between them.

The chain employs TRBV11-2 and TRBJ1-1; no definite D call. The CDR3 consists of 13 residues. V was cut by 5 bases and J by 0 bases, with 7 bases left in between. Germline CDR1 reads SGHAT; CDR2 reads FQNNGV. CDR3 residues: CASSPMLNTEAFF. The DNA for the CDR3 is TGTGCCAGCAGCCCGATGCTGAACACTGAAGCTTTCTTT.

The chain couples TRBV9 to TRBJ2-7, with TRBD2 identical over 10 bases. V shed 3 bases, J shed 3 bases, and the junction held 6 bases outside the gene matches. CDR1 SGDLS and CDR2 YYNGEE come from the germline V gene. This CDR3 has 15 amino acids. This CDR3 is CASSARTSGLYEQYF. The CDR3, as DNA: TGTGCCAGCAGCGCACGGACTAGCGGCCTCTACGAGCAGTACTTC.

The chain carries TRBV5-1 and TRBJ2-5, with 8 positions matching TRBD1. J lost 2 bases, V lost 0 bases, and 9 bases had no gene match. The germline V gene has CDR1 SGHRS and CDR2 YFSETQ. The CDR3 length is 17 residues. The DNA of the CDR3 is TGCGCCAGCAGCTTGGGCCCGGACAGGGATTGGCAAGAGACCCAGTACTTC. This encodes CASSLGPDRDWQETQYF.

The V gene is TRBV27, the J gene TRBJ2-1; the match to TRBD1 covers 8 bases. V shed 8 bases and J 3 bases; nucleotides not matched to a gene: 9. This CDR3 contains 15 residues. Germline assignment: CDR1 MNHEY and CDR2 SMNVEV (reference sequence). The CDR3 is CASGSAGTGYNEQFF. The CDR3 DNA is TGTGCCAGCGGCTCGGCCGGGACAGGCTACAATGAGCAGTTCTTC.